Following are 31 T cell receptor beta chains from one sample sequenced in a study of cytomegalovirus exposure and HLA in healthy donors. Primers: 60 Vbeta forward and 13 Jbeta reverse. Sequencing used immunoSEQ multiplex PCR; TCRdb keeps in-frame clones, though not all of them. The data contain approximately 110,000 clones, around 72% of them seen just once; the ten biggest clones take up around 6%. Sequencing input: PBMCs. The receptors were sampled from a male donor in good health and CMV-seronegative.

This chain connects TRBV11-3 to TRBJ2-7, with D possibly TRBD1 on 6 matching bases. The CDR3 sequence is 14 residues long. Germline assignment: CDR1 SGHNT and CDR2 YENEEA. Trimming cost V 3 bases and J 0 bases, with 9 bases left between them. The CDR3 sequence is CASSLGASSYEQYF. Written as DNA, the CDR3 is TGTGCCAGCAGCTTGGGGGCATCCTCCTACGAGCAGTACTTC.

The chain joins TRBV10-3 to TRBJ1-5; D not resolved. Between the trimmed V and J ends, which lost 3 bases and 5 bases, there was a span of 11 bases. The CDR3 is 14 residues long. Germline values: CDR1 ENHRY, CDR2 SYGVKD. DNA for the CDR3: TGTGCCATCAGTGACTCACCCGGTGATCAGCCCCAGCATTTT. Protein sequence: CAISDSPGDQPQHF.

The V gene is TRBV30, the J gene TRBJ2-1; 7 nucleotides line up with TRBD2. Germline CDR1 is GTSNPN and CDR2 is SVGIG (reference sequence). V dropped 0 bases and J dropped 7; count of bases not matched to a gene: 3. The CDR3 has 13 amino acids. Here the CDR3 DNA reads TGTGCCTGGAGTGTGGGAGCGGGGAATGAGCAGTTCTTC. Its protein product is CAWSVGAGNEQFF.

The chain couples TRBV18 to TRBJ2-7; 10 bases map to TRBD2. V shed 3 bases, J shed 4 bases, and the junction held 6 bases outside the gene matches. The germline V gene has CDR1 KGHSH and CDR2 LQKENI. This CDR3 comprises 15 residues. The CDR3 is CASSPSGRAVYEQYF. CDR3 sequence (DNA): TGTGCCAGCTCACCGAGCGGGAGGGCGGTTTACGAGCAGTACTTC. Full variable domain (missing parts from reference TRBV18 and TRBJ2-7): NAGVMQNPRHLVRRRGQEARLRCSPMKGHSHVYWYRQLPEEGLKFMVYLQKENIIDESGMPKERFSAEFPKEGPSILRIQQVVRGDSAAYFCASSPSGRAVYEQYFGPGTRLTVT.

There are many counts of this clone. The rearrangement joins TRBV5-5 to TRBJ2-2; 10 bases map to TRBD2. Germline values: CDR1 SGHKS, CDR2 YYEKEE (reference sequence). V trimming: 2 bases; J trimming: 9 bases; junction bases outside the gene matches: 4. The CDR3 runs 14 residues. The CDR3 sequence: CASSLTSGNRELFF. CDR3 nucleotide sequence: TGTGCCAGCAGCTTAACTAGCGGGAACAGGGAGCTGTTTTTT.

This clone appeared a few times. The gene calls are TRBV10-3 and TRBJ2-7, with a weak D call TRBD2 (6 bases). Germline V gene lookup returns CDR1 ENHRY and CDR2 SYGVKD. This CDR3 contains 13 residues. V lost 0 bases and J 6 bases, leaving 9 bases between the germline ends. CDR3 protein: CAISESGGGEQYF. CDR3 DNA: TGTGCCATCAGTGAGTCGGGAGGTGGCGAGCAGTACTTC.

The chain uses TRBV27 and TRBJ2-3, with 10 bases aligning to TRBD2. Per the germline V gene, CDR1 is MNHEY and CDR2 is SMNVEV (reference sequence). V was clipped by 6 bases and J by 6 bases; unmatched bases: 6. The length of the CDR3 is 14 residues. The CDR3 DNA reads TGTGCCAGCAGCCAGCGGGAGGGCGGCGATACGCAGTATTTT. Its translation: CASSQREGGDTQYF.

This chain uses TRBV19 with TRBJ1-2, with 10 nucleotides matching TRBD1. With V trimmed by 4 bases and J by 4 bases, 6 bases remained unmatched. Germline assignment: CDR1 LNHDA and CDR2 SQIVND (reference sequence). This CDR3 spans 15 amino acids. The CDR3 protein is CASSNRDRGGYGYTF. The CDR3, as DNA: TGTGCCAGTAGTAACCGGGACAGGGGTGGCTATGGCTACACCTTC.

The chain couples TRBV28 to TRBJ1-1; 8 nucleotides match TRBD1. Germline V gene lookup returns CDR1 MDHEN and CDR2 SYDVKM. The CDR3 extends over 12 amino acids. V trimming: 10 bases; J trimming: 3 bases; junction bases outside the gene matches: 4. In nucleotides, the CDR3 is TGTGCCACTTACAGGGGGGACACTGAAGCTTTCTTT. Encoded protein: CATYRGDTEAFF.

This sequence joins TRBV29-1 and TRBJ2-7, with TRBD1 identical over 8 bases. Germline V gene lookup returns CDR1 SQVTM and CDR2 ANQGSEA. Trimming cost V 6 bases and J 2 bases; bases outside gene matches: 9. The CDR3 is 14 residues long. The CDR3 nucleotides read TGCAGCGTCGGCCCAGGACAGGGTACCTACGAGCAGTACTTC. Translation: CSVGPGQGTYEQYF.

V usage is TRBV6-6 and J usage is TRBJ2-7; 7 bases are a match to TRBD2. With V trimmed by 6 bases and J by 5 bases, 16 bases remained unmatched. This CDR3 contains 16 residues. Germline-derived CDR1 and CDR2 are MNHNY and SVGAGI (reference sequence). The chain's CDR3 is CASSPPLRGSVHEQYF. As DNA, the CDR3 is TGTGCCAGCAGCCCACCTTTACGCGGGAGCGTTCACGAGCAGTACTTC.

The chain combines TRBV28 with TRBJ2-1; the D is unclear. In germline, CDR1 is MDHEN, CDR2 SYDVKM. The CDR3 runs to 12 residues. V was trimmed by 6 bases and J by 8 bases, leaving 11 bases between them. The CDR3 sequence: CASRQFSDEQFF. The CDR3 region has the DNA TGTGCCAGCAGACAATTTTCAGATGAGCAGTTCTTC.

This chain links TRBV7-8 with TRBJ2-5, with TRBD1 identical over 7 bases. CDR1 is SGHVS, CDR2 FQNEAQ, per germline. Germline trimming cut 3 bases from V and 5 bases from J; bases unmatched to any gene: 9. CDR3 length: 15 residues. This CDR3 is CASSLYRGARETQYF. The CDR3 DNA sequence: TGTGCCAGCAGCTTGTACAGGGGCGCCCGTGAGACCCAGTACTTC.

The chain carries TRBV23-1 and TRBJ2-4, with D maybe TRBD2 (6 bases). TRBV23-1 counts as an open reading frame of uncertain function. Trimming left V 3 bases short and J 0 bases short, with 18 bases between. CDR3 length: 18 amino acids. The CDR3, as DNA: TGCGCCAGCAGTCATGGGACTTCCAGACCGCTAGCCAAAAACATTCAGTACTTC. Its translation is CASSHGTSRPLAKNIQYF.

Turning to this clone: The junction shows a germline mismatch at one end, possibly a read error. The chain employs TRBV19 and TRBJ1-1; D is ambiguous. Germline CDR1 is LNHDA and CDR2 is SQIVND (reference sequence). The CDR3 consists of 13 residues. CDR3 sequence: CASSIAVNAEAFF. CDR3 nucleotide sequence: TGTGCCAGTAGTATAGCAGTGAACGCTGAAGCTTTCTTT.

The J gene is TRBJ2-3, the V gene TRBV9, with 8 bases matching TRBD1. The CDR3 runs to 16 residues. After removal of 4 bases from V and 3 bases from J, the junction contained 10 bases not matched to a gene. Germline values: CDR1 SGDLS, CDR2 YYNGEE. The CDR3 here is CASSTGQGLTTDTQYF. The CDR3 DNA sequence: TGTGCCAGCAGCACCGGACAGGGTTTGACAACAGATACGCAGTATTTT.

The chain uses TRBV7-2 and TRBJ1-5; 7 bases match TRBD1. This CDR3 is 13 amino acids long. CDR1 is SGHTA and CDR2 is FQGNSA in the germline V gene. The V segment lost 5 bases and the J segment 5 bases; nucleotides outside the gene matches: 3. The CDR3 DNA follows: TGTGCCAGCAGCGTAACAGGGGATCAGCCCCAGCATTTT. The encoded protein is CASSVTGDQPQHF. The complete variable domain, with remaining parts taken from reference TRBV7-2 and TRBJ1-5, reads GAGVSQSPSNKVTEKGKDVELRCDPISGHTALYWYRQSLGQGLEFLIYFQGNSAPDKSGLPSDRFSAERTGGSVSTLTIQRTQQEDSAVYLCASSVTGDQPQHFGDGTRLSIL.

The chain employs TRBV9 and TRBJ2-7; 7 bases line up with TRBD2. The CDR3 extends over 14 amino acids. Trimming took 2 bases from V and 2 from J; bases not matched to a gene: 4. Germline V lookup: CDR1 SGDLS, CDR2 YYNGEE. CDR3: CASSVGGKTYEQYF. The CDR3 nucleotides read TGTGCCAGCAGCGTCGGGGGGAAAACCTACGAGCAGTACTTC.

This clone was observed a few times. The chain links TRBV5-1 to TRBJ2-5; 12 bases fit TRBD2. Near its end, the DNA agrees better with TRBJ2-7, so the J call may be wrong. In germline, CDR1 is SGHRS, CDR2 YFSETQ. CDR3 length equals 15 residues. CDR3 amino acids: CASSRTSGRTHEQYF. DNA of the CDR3: TGCGCCAGCAGCCGAACTAGCGGGAGGACCCACGAGCAGTACTTC.

This chain joins TRBV7-9 and TRBJ2-3; D gene uncertain. Germline V gene data show CDR1 as SEHNR and CDR2 as FQNEAQ (reference sequence). The CDR3 spans 13 residues. Trimming cost V 8 bases and J 0 bases, with 9 bases left between them. CDR3 bases: TGTGCCAGCTCTCCGTCCAGCACAGATACGCAGTATTTT. Its protein product is CASSPSSTDTQYF.

The rearrangement links TRBV9 to TRBJ2-7, with 16 bases fitting TRBD2. This CDR3 has 15 residues. J was trimmed by 7 bases and V by 3 bases; bases with no gene match: 4. Germline lookup yields CDR1 SGDLS and CDR2 YYNGEE. CDR3 nucleotides: TGTGCCAGCAGCGCGGGACTAGCGGGAGGGCAGGAGCAGTACTTC. As protein: CASSAGLAGGQEQYF.

This clone occurred once. The gene calls are TRBV28 and TRBJ2-3, with D perhaps TRBD2 (6 bases). Germline CDR1 reads MDHEN; CDR2 reads SYDVKM. V shed 10 bases and J shed 6 bases, with 23 bases lying between them. There are 15 residues in the CDR3. CDR3 sequence (DNA): TGTGCCACCTCCGGGGGTAGGAGCGGGTGGGATACGCAGTATTTT. It specifies CATSGGRSGWDTQYF.

The chain links TRBV27 to TRBJ2-2, with 12 nucleotides matching TRBD2. The CDR3 spans 19 residues. Germline assignment: CDR1 MNHEY and CDR2 SMNVEV (reference sequence). V shed 3 bases and J 6 bases; nucleotides not matched to a gene: 14. This chain's CDR3 is CASSFSGLAGHKLAGELFF. The CDR3 bases are TGTGCCAGCAGTTTTTCGGGACTAGCGGGTCACAAATTGGCCGGGGAGCTGTTTTTT.

The chain combines TRBV5-6 with TRBJ1-6, with 7 bases fitting TRBD1. This CDR3 region has 14 residues. V shed 0 bases and J 11 bases; nucleotides not matched to a gene: 5. Looked up from germline, CDR1 is SGHDT and CDR2 is YYEEEE. CDR3 sequence: CASSLDRGSTPLHF. CDR3 nucleotide sequence: TGTGCCAGCAGCTTGGACAGGGGATCGACACCCCTCCACTTT. Looking up the rest from reference TRBV5-6 and TRBJ1-6 gives the full variable domain: DAGVTQSPTHLIKTRGQQVTLRCSPKSGHDTVSWYQQALGQGPQFIFQYYEEEERQRGNFPDRFSGHQFPNYSSELNVNALLLGDSALYLCASSLDRGSTPLHFGNGTRLTVT.

The chain combines TRBV30 with TRBJ1-4, with a weak D call TRBD1 (6 bases). The V end lost 2 bases, the J end lost 4 bases, and 11 bases lay between the germline ends. Germline values: CDR1 GTSNPN, CDR2 SVGIG (reference sequence). This CDR3 is 14 amino acids long. The CDR3 DNA reads TGTGCCTGGAGTTCGGACAGACTTAATGAAAAACTGTTTTTT. This translates into CAWSSDRLNEKLFF.

The CDR3 region is CASSISGSTYNEQFF. The CDR3 nucleotides are TGTGCCAGTAGTATCAGCGGGAGTACCTACAATGAGCAGTTCTTC. The V call is TRBV19, the J call TRBJ2-1; 8 bases are shared with TRBD2. J lost 2 bases, V lost 3 bases, and 3 bases had no gene match. This CDR3 comprises 15 residues. Germline CDR1 and CDR2: LNHDA and SQIVND (reference sequence). Based on the CDR3 plus reference TRBV19 and TRBJ2-1, the full variable domain is DGGITQSPKYLFRKEGQNVTLSCEQNLNHDAMYWYRQDPGQGLRLIYYSQIVNDFQKGDIAEGYSVSREKKESFPLTVTSAQKNPTAFYLCASSISGSTYNEQFFGPGTRLTVL.

This chain's CDR3 is CASSSPLTDTQYF. CDR3 nucleotide sequence: TGTGCCAGCAGTTCCCCCCTTACAGATACGCAGTATTTT. V usage is TRBV27 and J usage is TRBJ2-3; D remains unclear. The CDR3 extends over 13 amino acids. Germline CDR1 and CDR2: MNHEY and SMNVEV (reference sequence). V lost 4 bases and J lost 3, with 8 bases in between.

In its sample, this clone was seen a few times. DNA for the CDR3: TGTGCCAGCAGTGAATACGGGACTAGCTCCTACGAGCAGTACTTC. This translates into CASSEYGTSSYEQYF. The chain couples TRBV25-1 to TRBJ2-7; 8 bases line up with TRBD2. Trimming took 0 bases from V and 0 from J; bases not matched to a gene: 1. Germline assignment: CDR1 MGHDK and CDR2 SYGVNS. The CDR3 is made up of 15 amino acids.

The rearrangement links TRBV11-1 to TRBJ1-4; 12 bases line up with TRBD1. The germline CDR1 and CDR2 sequences are SGHAT and FQDESV (reference sequence). The CDR3 runs 16 residues. The V segment lost 7 bases and the J segment 1 base; nucleotides outside the gene matches: 4. The CDR3 DNA reads as TGTGCCAGCAAGAGGGACAGGGGGCGAACTAATGAAAAACTGTTTTTT. Its translation is CASKRDRGRTNEKLFF.

V and J are TRBV6-6 and TRBJ1-1; D is unclear. The CDR3 consists of 14 residues. Germline V gene lookup returns CDR1 MNHNY and CDR2 SVGAGI (reference sequence). V gave up 8 bases and J gave up 1 base, with 14 bases separating them. CDR3 sequence (DNA): TGTGCCAGCTGCCGCCCACCGGGGAACACTGAAGCTTTCTTT. Translation gives CASCRPPGNTEAFF.

V gene TRBV9 combines with J gene TRBJ1-1; D perhaps matches TRBD1 (6 bases). Trimming stripped 0 bases from V and 4 bases from J, with 16 bases between. The CDR3 length is 16 residues. In germline, CDR1 is SGDLS, CDR2 YYNGEE. CDR3 nucleotides: TGTGCCAGCAGCGTAGCGGTTGACAGGAGTCCCACTGAAGCTTTCTTT. Encoded protein: CASSVAVDRSPTEAFF.